The 8 T cell receptor beta chains below were found in one sample sequenced in a study of T cells in Graves' hyperthyroidism and ophthalmopathy. Amplified TCR beta CDR3 regions derived from RNA transcripts. HTBI primers were used for first-round RT-PCR of the TCR CDR3. Each CDR3 protein is one row after TCRdb ran MiXCR on the multiplex PCR reads. The data contain about 700,000 distinct CDR3 sequences, 45% of them singletons. Sequenced: peripheral blood or thyroid tissue (not recorded which). The receptors stem from an adult man with Graves' disease, either hyperthyroidism or ophthalmopathy (not recorded which).

About this clonotype itself: It may be a read error: a sequence one base away is much more abundant. The rearrangement links TRBV7-6 to TRBJ2-5; no definite D call. The germline gives CDR1 SGHVS, CDR2 FNYEAQ. V was trimmed by 1 base and J by 2 bases, leaving 17 bases between them. CDR3 size: 17 residues. The CDR3 is CASSLVADADWQETQYF. The DNA for the CDR3 is TGTGCCAGCAGCTTAGTCGCGGATGCGGATTGGCAAGAGACCCAGTACTTC.

V usage is TRBV25-1 and J usage is TRBJ1-2; D may be TRBD1 (5 bases). The CDR3 runs 14 residues. Trimming stripped 8 bases from V and 4 bases from J, with 17 bases between. The germline CDR1 and CDR2 sequences are MGHDK and SYGVNS. The DNA of the CDR3 is TGTGCCAGCTTGGTGGCCAGGGCCCGCTATGGCTACACCTTC. It yields the protein CASLVARARYGYTF.

The V and J genes are TRBV11-2 and TRBJ1-2; TRBD1 agrees at 7 bases. V dropped 11 bases and J dropped 3; count of bases not matched to a gene: 9. Per germline, CDR1 SGHAT and CDR2 FQNNGV. The CDR3 totals 13 residues. DNA for the CDR3: TGTGCCGGCAAAACAACAGGGGACTATGGCTACACCTTC. Protein sequence: CAGKTTGDYGYTF. The whole variable domain, remainder taken from reference TRBV11-2 and TRBJ1-2, is EAGVAQSPRYKIIEKRQSVAFWCNPISGHATLYWYQQILGQGPKLLIQFQNNGVVDDSQLPKDRFSAERLKGVDSTLKIQPAKLEDSAVYLCAGKTTGDYGYTFGSGTRLTVV.

The chain carries TRBV7-2 and TRBJ1-2, with 7 bases identical to TRBD1. Germline CDR1 reads SGHTA; CDR2 reads FQGNSA. V gave up 3 bases and J gave up 10 bases; unmatched junction bases: 11. CDR3 size: 14 residues. CDR3 protein: CASSFKGAAFFYTF. The CDR3 nucleotides read TGTGCCAGCAGCTTTAAGGGGGCGGCCTTCTTCTACACCTTC.

About this clonotype itself: Being one base from a much bigger clone, this may be a read error. The V gene is TRBV2, the J gene TRBJ2-7, with a weak D call TRBD1 (6 bases). CDR1 SNHLY and CDR2 FYNNEI come from the germline V gene. This CDR3 is built from 15 residues. V lost 4 bases to trimming and J lost 3 bases, with 16 bases between them. The DNA of the CDR3 is TGTGCCAGCAGTGGCCGGGACAAGGCGGGCTACGAGCAGTACTTC. Protein sequence: CASSGRDKAGYEQYF.

This clonotype was counted ten times or more. The chain couples TRBV24-1 to TRBJ1-1, with D tentatively TRBD1 (5 bases). The CDR3 totals 11 residues. The germline V and J ends were trimmed by 6 bases and 10 bases, with 11 bases remaining between them. The V gene's germline CDR1 is KGHDR and CDR2 SFDVKD. CDR3: CATSSGPLAFF. The CDR3 DNA follows: TGTGCCACCAGTTCGGGGCCGTTAGCTTTCTTT.

This clonotype appeared many times. V is TRBV7-9 and J is TRBJ1-2; no definite D call. V gave up 5 bases and J gave up 4 bases, with 20 bases separating them. The CDR3 loop spans 16 amino acids. Germline V gene lookup returns CDR1 SEHNR and CDR2 FQNEAQ (reference sequence). In nucleotides, the CDR3 is TGTGCCAGCAGCCATCCATGGGCCCCTCGGGGCTATGGCTACACCTTC. This sequence encodes CASSHPWAPRGYGYTF.

Only a few counts were recorded for this clonotype. The chain is built from TRBV12-3 or TRBV12-4 and TRBJ1-2, with 8 bases lining up with TRBD1. The CDR3 totals 16 residues. J was trimmed by 0 bases and V by 6 bases; bases with no gene match: 9. The CDR3, as DNA: TGTGCCAGCAGGCAGACAGGGGCCCAAGCTAACTATGGCTACACCTTC. This translates into CASRQTGAQANYGYTF.